This TCR beta chain came from a study of T cells after yellow fever vaccination. Study as a whole: With SMART-Seq v4 Ultra Low Input, the fractions containing low cell numbers were prepared.

This clonotype was counted at least ten times. Germline values: CDR1 DFQATT, CDR2 SNEGSKA (reference sequence). There are 13 residues in the CDR3. The V end was cut by 3 bases, the J end by 4 bases, with 12 bases between. TCRdb independently ran MiXCR on the 5' RACE reads; one entry per CDR3 protein. Of about 210,000 distinct CDR3 sequences detected, 3.2% appear once; the ten largest clones hold 3.2%. The source is a man younger than 30 who received the YFV17D yellow fever vaccine. Sequencing was performed on CD4+ T cells sorted from PBMCs, taken 10 days after the yellow fever booster vaccination. The genes are TRBV20-1 and TRBJ1-2, with D unclear. The CDR3 here is CSASPGGLYGYTF. CDR3 sequence (DNA): TGCAGTGCTAGCCCCGGCGGCCTCTATGGCTACACCTTC.